This entry concerns a single T cell receptor beta chain. These data are taken from a study of chemoradiotherapy in HPV16-positive cancers. Repertoires were generated with immunoSEQ multiplex PCR, while TCRdb's copy carries only in-frame clones and drops some. The sample comprises roughly 70,000 clones, more than 70% of which are singletons, and 3.5% to 4.5% rests with the top ten. The CDR3 is 17 amino acids. J was trimmed by 0 bases and V by 10 bases; bases with no gene match: 15. Sample: blood, taken from a patient who underwent chemoradiotherapy. The chain couples TRBV5-3 to TRBJ2-1; 8 bases are a match to TRBD1. TRBV5-3 is assigned to the ORF class and has an uncertain function. This clonotype was sampled from a human donor with HPV-associated anogenital cancer. CDR3 in DNA: TGTGCCTGGAGCGGACAGGGAACCCCTTACTCCTACAATGAGCAGTTCTTC. This gives the protein CAWSGQGTPYSYNEQFF.